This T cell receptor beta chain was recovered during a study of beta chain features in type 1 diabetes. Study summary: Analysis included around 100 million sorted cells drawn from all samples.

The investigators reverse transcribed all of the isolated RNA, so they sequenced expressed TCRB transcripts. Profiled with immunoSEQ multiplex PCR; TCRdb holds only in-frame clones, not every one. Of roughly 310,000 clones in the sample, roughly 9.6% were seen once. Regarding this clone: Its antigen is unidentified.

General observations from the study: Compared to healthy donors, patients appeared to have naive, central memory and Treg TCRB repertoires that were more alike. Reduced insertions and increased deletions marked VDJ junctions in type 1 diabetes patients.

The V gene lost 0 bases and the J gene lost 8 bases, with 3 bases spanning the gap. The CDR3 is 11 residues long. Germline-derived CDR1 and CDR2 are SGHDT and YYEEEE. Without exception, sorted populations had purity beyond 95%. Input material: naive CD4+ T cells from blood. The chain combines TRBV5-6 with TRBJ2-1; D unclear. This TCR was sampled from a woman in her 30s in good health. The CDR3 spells CASSLAYEQFF. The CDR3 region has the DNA TGTGCCAGCAGCTTGGCTTATGAGCAGTTCTTC. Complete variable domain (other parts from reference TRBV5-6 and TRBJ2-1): DAGVTQSPTHLIKTRGQQVTLRCSPKSGHDTVSWYQQALGQGPQFIFQYYEEEERQRGNFPDRFSGHQFPNYSSELNVNALLLGDSALYLCASSLAYEQFFGPGTRLTVL.